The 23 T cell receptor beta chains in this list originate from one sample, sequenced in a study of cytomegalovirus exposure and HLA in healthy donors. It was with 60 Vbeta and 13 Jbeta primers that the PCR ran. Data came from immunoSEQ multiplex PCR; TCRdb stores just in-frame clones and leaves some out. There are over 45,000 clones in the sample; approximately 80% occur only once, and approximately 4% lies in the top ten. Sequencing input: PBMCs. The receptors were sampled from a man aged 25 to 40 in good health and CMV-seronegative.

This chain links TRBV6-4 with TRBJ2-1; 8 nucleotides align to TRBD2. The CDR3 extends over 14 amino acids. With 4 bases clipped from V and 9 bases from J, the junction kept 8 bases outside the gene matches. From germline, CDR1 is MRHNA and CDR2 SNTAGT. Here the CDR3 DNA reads TGTGCCAGCAGTGTGGAGCGGGAGAAGGGTGAGCAGTTCTTC. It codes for CASSVEREKGEQFF.

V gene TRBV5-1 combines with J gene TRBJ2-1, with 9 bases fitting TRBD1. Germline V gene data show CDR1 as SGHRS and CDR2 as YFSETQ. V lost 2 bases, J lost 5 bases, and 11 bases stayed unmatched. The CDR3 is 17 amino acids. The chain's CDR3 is CASSLNVLGQGDNEQFF. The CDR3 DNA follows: TGCGCCAGCAGCTTAAACGTCTTGGGACAGGGCGACAATGAGCAGTTCTTC.

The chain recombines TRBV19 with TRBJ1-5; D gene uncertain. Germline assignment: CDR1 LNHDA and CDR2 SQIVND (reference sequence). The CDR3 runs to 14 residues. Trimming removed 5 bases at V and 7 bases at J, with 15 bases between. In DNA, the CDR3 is TGTGCCAGTAGTCACGGGGAGGTGTGGCAGCCCCAGCATTTT. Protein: CASSHGEVWQPQHF.

The CDR3 reads CASRAGGATQYF. The CDR3 DNA follows: TGTGCCAGCAGAGCAGGGGGCGCGACCCAGTACTTC. This chain uses TRBV6-5 with TRBJ2-5; 8 bases line up with TRBD1. This CDR3 region has 12 residues. V lost 6 bases, J lost 7 bases, and 4 bases stayed unmatched. Germline CDR1 MNHEY, CDR2 SVGAGI.

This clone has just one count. In DNA, the CDR3 is TGTGCCAGCAGTCCTCGGGCCTACGAGCAGTACTTC. Translated: CASSPRAYEQYF. The V and J genes are TRBV7-9 and TRBJ2-7, with D unclear. Trimming stripped 6 bases from V and 2 bases from J, with 8 bases between. CDR1 and CDR2 (germline): SEHNR, FQNEAQ (reference sequence). This CDR3 region has 12 residues.

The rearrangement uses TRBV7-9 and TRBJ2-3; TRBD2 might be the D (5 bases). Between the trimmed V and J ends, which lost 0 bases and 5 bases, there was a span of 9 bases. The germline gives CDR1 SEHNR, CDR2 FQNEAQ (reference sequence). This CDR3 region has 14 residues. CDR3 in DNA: TGTGCCAGCAGCTTAGCACGGGAAGGAGATACGCAGTATTTT. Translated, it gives CASSLAREGDTQYF.

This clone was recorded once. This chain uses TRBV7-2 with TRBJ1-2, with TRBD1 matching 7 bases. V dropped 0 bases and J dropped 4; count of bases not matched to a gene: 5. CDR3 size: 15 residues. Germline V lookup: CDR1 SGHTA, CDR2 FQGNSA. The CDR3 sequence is CASSLAGGLSYGYTF. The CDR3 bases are TGTGCCAGCAGCTTAGCAGGGGGCTTGAGCTATGGCTACACCTTC.

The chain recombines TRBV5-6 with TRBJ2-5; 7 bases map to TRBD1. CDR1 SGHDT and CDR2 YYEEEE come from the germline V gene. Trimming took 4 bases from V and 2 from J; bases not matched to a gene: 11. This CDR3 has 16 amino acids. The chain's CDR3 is CASSVPRDSVQETQYF. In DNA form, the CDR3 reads TGTGCCAGCAGCGTCCCCCGGGACAGCGTTCAAGAGACCCAGTACTTC. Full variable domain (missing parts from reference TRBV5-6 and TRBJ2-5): DAGVTQSPTHLIKTRGQQVTLRCSPKSGHDTVSWYQQALGQGPQFIFQYYEEEERQRGNFPDRFSGHQFPNYSSELNVNALLLGDSALYLCASSVPRDSVQETQYFGPGTRLLVL.

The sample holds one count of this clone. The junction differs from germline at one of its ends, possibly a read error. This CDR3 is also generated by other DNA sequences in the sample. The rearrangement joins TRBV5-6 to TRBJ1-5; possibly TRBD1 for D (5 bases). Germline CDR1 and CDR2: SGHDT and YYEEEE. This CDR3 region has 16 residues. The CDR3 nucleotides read TGTGCCAGCAGCTTGAGGGGTTCCGTCAGCAACCAGCCCCAGCATTTT. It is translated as CASSLRGSVSNQPQHF.

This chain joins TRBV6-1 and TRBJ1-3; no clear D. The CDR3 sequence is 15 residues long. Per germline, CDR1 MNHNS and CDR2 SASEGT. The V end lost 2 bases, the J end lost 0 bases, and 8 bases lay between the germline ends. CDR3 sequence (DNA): TGTGCCAGCAGTGAACTGCCGAGCTCTGGAAACACCATATATTTT. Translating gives CASSELPSSGNTIYF.

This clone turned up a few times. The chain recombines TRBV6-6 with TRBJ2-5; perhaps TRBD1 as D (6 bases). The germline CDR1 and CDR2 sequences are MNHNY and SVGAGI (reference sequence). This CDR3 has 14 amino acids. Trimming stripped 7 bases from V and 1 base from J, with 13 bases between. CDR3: CASTKGVVQETQYF. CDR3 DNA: TGTGCCAGCACTAAGGGGGTGGTCCAAGAGACCCAGTACTTC.

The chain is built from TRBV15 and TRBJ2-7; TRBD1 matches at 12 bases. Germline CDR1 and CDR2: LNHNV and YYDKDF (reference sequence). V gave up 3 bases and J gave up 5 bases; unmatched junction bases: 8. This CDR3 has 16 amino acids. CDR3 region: CATSRGTGGRIDEQYF. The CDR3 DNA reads TGTGCCACCAGCAGGGGGACAGGGGGCAGAATCGACGAGCAGTACTTC.

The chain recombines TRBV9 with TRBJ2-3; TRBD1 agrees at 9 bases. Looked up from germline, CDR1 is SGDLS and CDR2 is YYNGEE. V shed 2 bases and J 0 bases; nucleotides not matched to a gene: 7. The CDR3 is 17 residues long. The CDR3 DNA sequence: TGTGCCAGCAGCGTGCGGGACAGGGCAACTAGCACAGATACGCAGTATTTT. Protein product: CASSVRDRATSTDTQYF.

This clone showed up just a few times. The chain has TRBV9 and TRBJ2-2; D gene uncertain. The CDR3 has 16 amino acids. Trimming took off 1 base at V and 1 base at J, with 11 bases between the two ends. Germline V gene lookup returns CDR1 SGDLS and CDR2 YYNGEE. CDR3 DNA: TGTGCCAGCAGCGTACCCCCCGCAGGGAACACCGGGGAGCTGTTTTTT. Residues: CASSVPPAGNTGELFF.

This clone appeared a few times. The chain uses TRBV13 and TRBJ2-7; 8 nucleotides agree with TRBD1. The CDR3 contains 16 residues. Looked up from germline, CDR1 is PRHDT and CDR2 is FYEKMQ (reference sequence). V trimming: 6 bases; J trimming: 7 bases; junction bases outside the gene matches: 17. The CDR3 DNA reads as TGTGCCAGCAGTCCAGGGACAGGCTCCCTATTGAGGGAGCAGTACTTC. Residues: CASSPGTGSLLREQYF.

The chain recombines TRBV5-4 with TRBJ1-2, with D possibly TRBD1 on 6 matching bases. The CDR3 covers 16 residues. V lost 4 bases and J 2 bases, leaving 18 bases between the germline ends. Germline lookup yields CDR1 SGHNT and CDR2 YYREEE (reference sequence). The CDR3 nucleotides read TGTGCCAGCAGCGACAGGTCCGCGCCTACCAACTATGGCTACACCTTC. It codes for CASSDRSAPTNYGYTF.

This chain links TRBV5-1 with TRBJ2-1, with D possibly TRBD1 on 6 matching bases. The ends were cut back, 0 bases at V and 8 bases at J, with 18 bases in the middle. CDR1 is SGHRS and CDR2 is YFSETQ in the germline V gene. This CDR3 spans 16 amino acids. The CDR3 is CASSLGGLNRADEQFF. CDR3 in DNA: TGCGCCAGCAGCTTGGGGGGCCTTAACAGGGCTGATGAGCAGTTCTTC.

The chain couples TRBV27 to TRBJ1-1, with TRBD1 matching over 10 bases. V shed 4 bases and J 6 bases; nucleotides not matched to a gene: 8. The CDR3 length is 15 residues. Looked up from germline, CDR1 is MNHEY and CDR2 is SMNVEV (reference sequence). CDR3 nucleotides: TGTGCCAGCAGTTCCGAGCGGGACAGGGGAGCTGAAGCTTTCTTT. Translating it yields CASSSERDRGAEAFF.

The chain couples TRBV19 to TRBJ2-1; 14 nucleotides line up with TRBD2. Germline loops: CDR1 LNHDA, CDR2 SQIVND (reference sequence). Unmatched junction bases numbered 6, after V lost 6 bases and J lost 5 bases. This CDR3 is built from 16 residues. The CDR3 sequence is CASRLGLAGGHNEQFF. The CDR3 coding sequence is TGTGCCAGTAGACTTGGACTAGCGGGAGGCCACAATGAGCAGTTCTTC.

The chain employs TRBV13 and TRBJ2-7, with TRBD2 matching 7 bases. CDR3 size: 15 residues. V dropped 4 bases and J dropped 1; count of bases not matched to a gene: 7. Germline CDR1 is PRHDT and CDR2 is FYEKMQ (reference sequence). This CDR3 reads CASSSTSDASYEQYF. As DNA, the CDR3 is TGTGCCAGCAGCTCCACTAGCGATGCTTCCTACGAGCAGTACTTC.

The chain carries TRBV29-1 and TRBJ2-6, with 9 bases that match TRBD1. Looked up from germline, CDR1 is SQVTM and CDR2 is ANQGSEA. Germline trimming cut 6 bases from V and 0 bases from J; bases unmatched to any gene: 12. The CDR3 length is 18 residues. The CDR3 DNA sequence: TGCAGCGTGGTTGGAACAGGGGGCCCTAGCTCTGGGGCCAACGTCCTGACTTTC. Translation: CSVVGTGGPSSGANVLTF.

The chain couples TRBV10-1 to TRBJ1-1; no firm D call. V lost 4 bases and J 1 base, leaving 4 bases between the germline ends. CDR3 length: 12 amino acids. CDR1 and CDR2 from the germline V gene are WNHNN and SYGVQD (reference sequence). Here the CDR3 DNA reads TGCGCCAGCAGTGGGCAGAACACTGAAGCTTTCTTT. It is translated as CASSGQNTEAFF.

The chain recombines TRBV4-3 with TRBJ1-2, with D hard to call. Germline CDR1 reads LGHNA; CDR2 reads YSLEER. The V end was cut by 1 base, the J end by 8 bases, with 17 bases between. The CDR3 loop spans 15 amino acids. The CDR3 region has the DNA TGCGCCAGCAGCCAAGTTAGCACTCCGGGTAGGGGCTACACCTTC. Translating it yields CASSQVSTPGRGYTF.